This TCR beta chain was identified during a study of radiotherapy plus CTLA-4 blockade in lung cancer. Study-wide background: Disease control was present in roughly 29% of patients, and objective responses in 18%. Notes on the study in general: Among reported predictors of response, early blood T cell clone dynamics with interferon-beta performed best. Radiotherapy plus ipilimumab was followed by expansion in blood of tumor-derived TCR clones.

Of note for this clone: The antigen is unknown.

The study treated chemo-refractory metastatic non-small-cell lung cancer patients with focal radiation plus ipilimumab CTLA-4 blockade. Here immunoSEQ multiplex PCR was the method, and the copy in TCRdb shows in-frame clones only, minus some. The sample shows 30,000 or so clones, approximately 82% of them seen only once. Losses at the gene ends were 6 bases for V and 4 bases for J; bases not matched to a gene: 11. This CDR3 is built from 16 residues. The germline V gene encodes CDR1 SNHLY and CDR2 FYNNEI. This clonotype originated in a human donor with non-small cell lung cancer who had stable disease on radiotherapy plus ipilimumab. Sequenced material: peripheral blood, taken from a patient treated with radiotherapy plus ipilimumab. The gene calls are TRBV2 and TRBJ1-5, with 8 bases lining up with TRBD1. As DNA, the CDR3 is TGTGCCAGCAGAGGGCACGGACAGGGAGCAAATCAGCCCCAGCATTTT. Encoded protein: CASRGHGQGANQPQHF.